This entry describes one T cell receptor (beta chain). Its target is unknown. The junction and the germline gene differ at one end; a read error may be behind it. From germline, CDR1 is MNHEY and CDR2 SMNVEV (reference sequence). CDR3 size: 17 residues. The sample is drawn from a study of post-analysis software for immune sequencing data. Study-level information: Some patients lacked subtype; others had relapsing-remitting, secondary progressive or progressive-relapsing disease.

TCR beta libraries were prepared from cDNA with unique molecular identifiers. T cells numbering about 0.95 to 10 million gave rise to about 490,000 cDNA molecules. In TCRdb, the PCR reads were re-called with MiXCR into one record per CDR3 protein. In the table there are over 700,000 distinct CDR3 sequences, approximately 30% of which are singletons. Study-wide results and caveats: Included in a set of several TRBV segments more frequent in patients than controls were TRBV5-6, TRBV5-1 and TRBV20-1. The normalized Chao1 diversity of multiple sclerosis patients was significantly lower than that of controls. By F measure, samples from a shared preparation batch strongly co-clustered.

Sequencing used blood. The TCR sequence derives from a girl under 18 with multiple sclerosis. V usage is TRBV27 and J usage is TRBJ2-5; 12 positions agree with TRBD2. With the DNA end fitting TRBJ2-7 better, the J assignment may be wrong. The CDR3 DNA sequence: TGTGTCAGCAGCCGATACGCTAGCGGGAGGGCCGGGGACGAGCAGTACTTC. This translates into CVSSRYASGRAGDEQYF.